The 10 T cell receptor beta chains listed next were all sequenced from one sample in a study of sequential checkpoint blockade in melanoma. TCRdb's copy holds only in-frame clones and misses some; the assay was immunoSEQ multiplex PCR. The sample records over 15,000 clones, about 50% being singletons. Treatment denoted: randomized to nivolumab then ipilimumab (arm A) or the reverse (arm B). The sample here was CD8+ T cells sorted from blood (inferred from file names), taken from a patient given nivolumab and ipilimumab in sequence. The receptors stem from a human donor with melanoma.

The chain links TRBV6-6 to TRBJ1-2; 7 positions agree with TRBD1. Losses at the gene ends were 2 bases for V and 5 bases for J; bases not matched to a gene: 5. The CDR3 is 14 residues long. CDR1 MNHNY and CDR2 SVGAGI come from the germline V gene (reference sequence). The CDR3 spells CASSYGQGGYGYTF. The CDR3 DNA reads TGTGCCAGCAGTTACGGGCAGGGGGGTTATGGCTACACCTTC.

The chain couples TRBV4-1 to TRBJ2-7, with 11 bases fitting TRBD1. The CDR3 has 15 amino acids. V lost 3 bases, J lost 4 bases, and 5 bases stayed unmatched. The germline CDR1 and CDR2 sequences are MGHRA and YSYEKL. CDR3 nucleotides: TGCGCCAGCAGCCACGCCGGGACAGGGGGGTACGAGCAGTACTTC. Protein: CASSHAGTGGYEQYF.

The V call is TRBV28, the J call TRBJ2-7, with TRBD2 matching over 8 bases. After removal of 6 bases from V and 0 bases from J, the junction contained 4 bases not matched to a gene. The CDR3 contains 14 residues. The germline gives CDR1 MDHEN, CDR2 SYDVKM. The CDR3 bases are TGTGCCAGCAGACTTAGCGGGGACTCCTACGAGCAGTACTTC. Its protein product is CASRLSGDSYEQYF.

The chain recombines TRBV4-1 with TRBJ2-1, with 8 bases that match TRBD2. The V gene end was trimmed by 7 bases and the J gene end by 1 base; junction bases not matched to a gene: 6. The CDR3 is 15 residues long. Germline-derived CDR1 and CDR2 are MGHRA and YSYEKL. In DNA form, the CDR3 reads TGCGCCAGCAACTTACTAGCGGAATCCTACAATGAGCAGTTCTTC. Translated, it gives CASNLLAESYNEQFF.

This clone was observed a few times. V gene TRBV7-9 combines with J gene TRBJ2-7; D is perhaps TRBD2 (6 bases). The CDR3 covers 13 residues. Germline CDR1 and CDR2: SEHNR and FQNEAQ (reference sequence). Trimming removed 3 bases at V and 4 bases at J, with 10 bases between. CDR3: CASSFGGTYEQYF. CDR3 bases: TGTGCCAGCAGCTTTGGGGGGACTTACGAGCAGTACTTC.

The chain couples TRBV9 to TRBJ2-7; D might be TRBD1 (5 bases). V was trimmed by 0 bases and J by 3 bases, leaving 16 bases between them. The CDR3 runs 16 residues. Per the germline V gene, CDR1 is SGDLS and CDR2 is YYNGEE. As DNA, the CDR3 is TGTGCCAGCAGCGTAGGAACAGGTTTCGGCCACTACGAGCAGTACTTC. Its protein product is CASSVGTGFGHYEQYF.

The CDR3 DNA sequence: TGTGCCAGCAGTTGGGCAGGGGACGAAGAGACCCAGTACTTC. Translating gives CASSWAGDEETQYF. The rearrangement uses TRBV6-1 and TRBJ2-5; possible D gene TRBD1, 6 bases. The CDR3 loop spans 14 amino acids. Between the trimmed V and J ends, which lost 5 bases and 3 bases, there was a span of 13 bases. The germline V gene has CDR1 MNHNS and CDR2 SASEGT.

The genes are TRBV29-1 and TRBJ2-2, with TRBD1 matching 7 bases. The CDR3 has 17 amino acids. CDR1 is SQVTM and CDR2 is ANQGSEA in the germline V gene. With V trimmed by 0 bases and J by 4 bases, 11 bases remained unmatched. Here the CDR3 DNA reads TGCAGCGTTGAAGAGTGGCTTACGACAGGGCTCACCGGGGAGCTGTTTTTT. Protein: CSVEEWLTTGLTGELFF.

A few counts support this clone. The rearrangement links TRBV4-1 to TRBJ2-1; D is possibly TRBD1 (6 bases). The CDR3 consists of 15 residues. Germline loops: CDR1 MGHRA, CDR2 YSYEKL. Between the trimmed V and J ends, which lost 0 bases and 7 bases, there was a span of 13 bases. The CDR3 nucleotides read TGCGCCAGCAGCCAAGAGGGGGCTCTGGGGAATGAGCAGTTCTTC. It specifies CASSQEGALGNEQFF.

The chain joins TRBV2 to TRBJ2-7; 9 positions match TRBD1. The CDR3 loop spans 16 amino acids. V lost 3 bases, J lost 2 bases, and 8 bases stayed unmatched. Germline values: CDR1 SNHLY, CDR2 FYNNEI. The CDR3 region is CASSDLRGDRAYEQYF. The DNA for the CDR3 is TGTGCCAGCAGTGACCTTCGAGGGGACAGGGCCTACGAGCAGTACTTC.